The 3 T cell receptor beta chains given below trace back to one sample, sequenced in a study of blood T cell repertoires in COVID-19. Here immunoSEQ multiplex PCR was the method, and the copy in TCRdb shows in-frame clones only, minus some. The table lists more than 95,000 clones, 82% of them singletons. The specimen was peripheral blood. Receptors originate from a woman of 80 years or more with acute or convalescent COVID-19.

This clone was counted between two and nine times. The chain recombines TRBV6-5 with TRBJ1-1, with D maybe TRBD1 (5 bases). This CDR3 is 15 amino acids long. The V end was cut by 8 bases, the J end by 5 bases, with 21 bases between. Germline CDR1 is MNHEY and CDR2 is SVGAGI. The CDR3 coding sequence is TGTGCCAGCCGGGTCGGGTGGGGGGAGGTTACTGAAGCTTTCTTT. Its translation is CASRVGWGEVTEAFF.

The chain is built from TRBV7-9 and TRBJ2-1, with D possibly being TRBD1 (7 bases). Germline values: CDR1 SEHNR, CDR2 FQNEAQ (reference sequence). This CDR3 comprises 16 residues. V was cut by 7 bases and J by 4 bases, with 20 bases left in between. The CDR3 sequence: CASTGQGGGPYNEQFF. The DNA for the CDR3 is TGTGCCAGCACCGGTCAGGGGGGCGGACCTTACAATGAGCAGTTCTTC.

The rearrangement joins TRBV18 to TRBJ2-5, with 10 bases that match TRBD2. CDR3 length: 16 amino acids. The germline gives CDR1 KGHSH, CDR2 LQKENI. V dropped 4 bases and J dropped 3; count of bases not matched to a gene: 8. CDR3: CASSLLAGAGKETQYF. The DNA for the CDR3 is TGTGCCAGCTCACTTCTAGCGGGAGCCGGGAAAGAGACCCAGTACTTC.